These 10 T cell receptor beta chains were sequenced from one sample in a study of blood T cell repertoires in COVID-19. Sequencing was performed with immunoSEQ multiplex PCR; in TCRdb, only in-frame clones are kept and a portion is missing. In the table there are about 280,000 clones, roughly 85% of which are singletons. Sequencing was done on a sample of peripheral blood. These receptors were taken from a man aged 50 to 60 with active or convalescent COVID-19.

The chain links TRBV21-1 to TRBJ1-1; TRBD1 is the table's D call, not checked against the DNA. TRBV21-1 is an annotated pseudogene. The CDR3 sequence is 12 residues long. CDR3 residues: CASSKQGTEAFF. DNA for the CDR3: TGTGCCAGCAGCAAACAGGGGACTGAAGCTTTCTTT.

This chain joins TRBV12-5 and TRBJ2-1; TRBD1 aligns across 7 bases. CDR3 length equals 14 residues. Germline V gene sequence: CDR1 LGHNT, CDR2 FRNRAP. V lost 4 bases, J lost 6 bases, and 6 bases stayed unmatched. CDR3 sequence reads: CASGSRQGGNEQFF. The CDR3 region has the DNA TGTGCTAGTGGTTCCCGACAGGGCGGCAATGAGCAGTTCTTC.

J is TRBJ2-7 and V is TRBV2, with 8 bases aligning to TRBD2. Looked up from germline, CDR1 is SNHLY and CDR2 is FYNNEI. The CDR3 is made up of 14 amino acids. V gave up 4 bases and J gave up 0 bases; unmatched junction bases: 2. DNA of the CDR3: TGTGCCAGCAGTGTCGGGAGGGGCTCCTACGAGCAGTACTTC. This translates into CASSVGRGSYEQYF.

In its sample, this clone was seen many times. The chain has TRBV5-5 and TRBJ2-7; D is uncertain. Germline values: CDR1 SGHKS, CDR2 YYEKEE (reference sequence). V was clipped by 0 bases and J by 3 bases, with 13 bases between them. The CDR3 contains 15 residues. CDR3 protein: CASSLEWAEFYEQYF. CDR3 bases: TGTGCCAGCAGCTTGGAATGGGCTGAGTTCTACGAGCAGTACTTC.

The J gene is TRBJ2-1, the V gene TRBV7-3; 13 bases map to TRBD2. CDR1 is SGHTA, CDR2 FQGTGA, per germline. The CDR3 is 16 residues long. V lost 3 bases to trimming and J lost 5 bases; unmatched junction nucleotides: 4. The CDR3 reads CASSFRTSGSHNEQFF. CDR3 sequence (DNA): TGTGCCAGCAGCTTCCGGACTAGCGGGAGCCACAATGAGCAGTTCTTC.

CDR3 region: CASSADNEQFF. The DNA for the CDR3 is TGTGCCAGCAGCGCGGACAATGAGCAGTTCTTC. The gene calls are TRBV9 and TRBJ2-1; D is unresolved. Per germline, CDR1 SGDLS and CDR2 YYNGEE. Trimming left V 3 bases short and J 5 bases short, with 3 bases between. The CDR3 is made up of 11 amino acids. Filled out from reference TRBV9 and TRBJ2-1, the complete variable domain reads DSGVTQTPKHLITATGQRVTLRCSPRSGDLSVYWYQQSLDQGLQFLIQYYNGEERAKGNILERFSAQQFPDLHSELNLSSLELGDSALYFCASSADNEQFFGPGTRLTVL.

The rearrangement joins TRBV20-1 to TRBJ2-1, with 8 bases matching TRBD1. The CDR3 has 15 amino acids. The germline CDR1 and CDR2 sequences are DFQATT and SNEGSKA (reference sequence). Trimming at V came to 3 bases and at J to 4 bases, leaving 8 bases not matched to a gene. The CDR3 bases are TGCAGTGCTAGTCGAATCAGGGGGCAGTACAATGAGCAGTTCTTC. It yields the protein CSASRIRGQYNEQFF.

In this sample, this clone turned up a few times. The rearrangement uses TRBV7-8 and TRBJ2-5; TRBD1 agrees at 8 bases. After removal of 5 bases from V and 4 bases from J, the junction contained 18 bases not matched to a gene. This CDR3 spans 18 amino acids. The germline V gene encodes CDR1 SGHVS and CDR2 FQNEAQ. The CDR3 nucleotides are TGTGCCAGCAGCCCCTACCCGCCGGACAGGGTTGGTGGAGAGACCCAGTACTTC. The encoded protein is CASSPYPPDRVGGETQYF.

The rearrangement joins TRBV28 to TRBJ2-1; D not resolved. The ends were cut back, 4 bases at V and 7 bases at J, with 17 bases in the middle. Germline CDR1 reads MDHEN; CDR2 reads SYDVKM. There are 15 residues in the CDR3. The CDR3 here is CASSWRHNRSNEQFF. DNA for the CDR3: TGTGCCAGCAGTTGGCGACATAACCGATCAAATGAGCAGTTCTTC. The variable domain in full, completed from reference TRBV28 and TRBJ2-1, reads DVKVTQSSRYLVKRTGEKVFLECVQDMDHENMFWYRQDPGLGLRLIYFSYDVKMKEKGDIPEGYSVSREKKERFSLILESASTNQTSMYLCASSWRHNRSNEQFFGPGTRLTVL.

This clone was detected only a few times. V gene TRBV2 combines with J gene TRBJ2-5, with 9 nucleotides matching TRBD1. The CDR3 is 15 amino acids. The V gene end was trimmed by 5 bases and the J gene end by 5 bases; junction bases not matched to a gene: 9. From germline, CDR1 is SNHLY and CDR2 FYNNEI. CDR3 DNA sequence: TGTGCCAGCAGTTCCTTCGACAGGGGGGTGGAGACCCAGTACTTC. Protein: CASSSFDRGVETQYF.